This TCR beta chain was retrieved from a study of blood T cell repertoires in COVID-19. Study information: COVID-19 samples, acute and convalescent, were from the United States, Italy and Spain. PBMCs, B-cell-depleted T cells, or T cells provided the cDNA or gDNA that made up the material.

The CDR3 totals 14 residues. Germline V lookup: CDR1 ENHRY, CDR2 SYGVKD. V was clipped by 4 bases and J by 7 bases; unmatched bases: 6. Seattle patients were enrolled during active infection and followed longitudinally. In the authors' methods: Reference gene primer amplification gave nucleated cell count estimates. Generated by immunoSEQ multiplex PCR, the TCRdb table keeps only in-frame clones and is missing some. The D gene and trimming were derived from the DNA, and the V and J assignments and clone size from that table. The sample records roughly 190,000 clones, approximately 80% being singletons.

What was sequenced was peripheral blood. The rearrangement uses TRBV10-3 and TRBJ1-5, with TRBD1 matching over 8 bases. The sequence derives from a woman aged 40 to 50 with COVID-19, enrolled during active disease. CDR3 loop: CAISAQGAGQPQHF. The DNA for the CDR3 is TGTGCCATCAGTGCTCAGGGGGCAGGACAGCCCCAGCATTTT.